This TCR beta chain is from a study of PD-1 blockade in classical Hodgkin lymphoma. The patients all showed relapse after autologous stem cell transplantation, while their brentuximab vedotin exposure varied. The repertoire was sequenced with immunoSEQ multiplex PCR; TCRdb's copy has only in-frame clones and lacks some. The sample records about 110,000 clones, 80% to 90% being singletons. Germline V lookup: CDR1 MNHEY, CDR2 SVGAGI. This CDR3 region has 14 residues. V was clipped by 8 bases and J by 0 bases, with 10 bases between them. The material was peripheral blood mononuclear cells (PBMCs), obtained before the second cycle of nivolumab. This sequence joins TRBV6-5 and TRBJ1-4; TRBD1 is a possible D gene (5 bases). The TCR originated in a human donor with classical Hodgkin lymphoma. The CDR3 spells CASGLGATNEKLFF. The CDR3 nucleotides read TGTGCCAGCGGTTTAGGGGCAACTAATGAAAAACTGTTTTTT.